This entry concerns a single T cell receptor (beta chain). This specimen comes from a study of T cell responses to AZD1222 COVID-19 vaccine. The repertoire was sequenced with immunoSEQ multiplex PCR; TCRdb's copy has only in-frame clones and lacks some. The sample consists of some 66,000 clones, about 90% of them appearing once. The ends were cut back, 2 bases at V and 5 bases at J, with 18 bases in the middle. The CDR3 extends over 17 amino acids. The germline V gene has CDR1 SGHTA and CDR2 FQGNSA. Material: peripheral blood, obtained on day 0 of AZD1222 vaccination. The chain recombines TRBV7-2 with TRBJ2-2; D is perhaps TRBD2 (6 bases). The sequence derives from an adult in good health. CDR3 nucleotide sequence: TGTGCCAGCAGCTTAAAACCCCAGGGAGGTGGAACCGGGGAGCTGTTTTTT. It encodes CASSLKPQGGGTGELFF.